The clone carrying this T cell receptor (beta chain) was found a few times. The germline V gene has CDR1 MGHRA and CDR2 YSYEKL. The V segment lost 0 bases and the J segment 0 bases; nucleotides outside the gene matches: 5. The CDR3 runs 16 residues. The data originate from a study of blood T cells in healthy people across ages. Sample-barcoded 5' priming and a J-beta primer mix drove a second PCR of roughly 7 to 11 cycles. All cDNA molecules were each tagged by a template-switch adaptor with 12 random nucleotides. TCRdb recomputed calls from the 5' RACE reads with MiXCR, one row per CDR3 protein. The sample shows around 2 million distinct CDR3 sequences, 30% to 40% of them seen only once.

This sequence was found in a human donor in good health. The chain uses TRBV4-1 and TRBJ2-7; 7 bases align to TRBD1. Input material: blood. The CDR3 loop is CASSQDDRATSYEQYF. The CDR3 bases are TGCGCCAGCAGCCAAGACGACAGGGCGACCTCCTACGAGCAGTACTTC.